A single sample is the source of the 29 T cell receptor beta chains below, sequenced in a study of blood T cell repertoires in COVID-19. Method: immunoSEQ multiplex PCR; TCRdb's copy keeps in-frame clones and lacks some. The repertoire has about 140,000 clones, over 70% of them found once; the top ten carry 1.9%. Sequenced sample: peripheral blood. The receptor source for this set is a woman aged 60 to 75 with acute or convalescent COVID-19.

Remarks on this clone: The junction and the germline gene differ at one end; a read error may be behind it. This chain joins TRBV9 and TRBJ2-1, with a possible D match to TRBD2 (6 bases). The CDR3 is made up of 17 amino acids. Germline CDR1 reads SGDLS; CDR2 reads YYNGEE. The CDR3 is CCSAPGRILSSYNEQFF. The CDR3 DNA reads as TGCTGCAGCGCACCCGGGAGAATACTCAGCTCCTACAATGAGCAGTTCTTC. The variable domain in full, completed from reference TRBV9 and TRBJ2-1, reads DSGVTQTPKHLITATGQRVTLRCSPRSGDLSVYWYQQSLDQGLQFLIQYYNGEERAKGNILERFSAQQFPDLHSELNLSSLELGDSALYFCCSAPGRILSSYNEQFFGPGTRLTVL.

This chain joins TRBV6-8 and TRBJ2-7; D remains ambiguous. The V and J ends lost 0 bases and 0 bases respectively, with 12 bases between them. The CDR3 has 16 amino acids. Germline V gene data show CDR1 as MNHGY and CDR2 as SAAAGT. The DNA for the CDR3 is TGTGCCAGCAGTTACTCTCAACTCGGTAGCTCCTACGAGCAGTACTTC. It yields the protein CASSYSQLGSSYEQYF.

J is TRBJ1-4 and V is TRBV7-9, with no clear D. Between the trimmed V and J ends, which lost 4 bases and 9 bases, there was a span of 9 bases. This CDR3 comprises 12 residues. Germline CDR1 and CDR2: SEHNR and FQNEAQ (reference sequence). CDR3 region: CASSSGLQKLFF. CDR3 nucleotide sequence: TGTGCCAGCAGCTCCGGACTACAAAAACTGTTTTTT.

This rearrangement joins TRBV18 to TRBJ2-7; 7 bases are shared with TRBD2. The junction had 14 bases not matched to a gene; V was cut back by 4 bases and J by 5 bases. The germline gives CDR1 KGHSH, CDR2 LQKENI. CDR3 length: 16 residues. In DNA, the CDR3 is TGTGCCAGCTCACGTAAAAGGAGGGAGGGCCACGACGAGCAGTACTTC. Translating gives CASSRKRREGHDEQYF.

The chain couples TRBV28 to TRBJ1-5; unclear D gene. There are 14 residues in the CDR3. V was clipped by 10 bases and J by 11 bases, with 24 bases between them. From germline, CDR1 is MDHEN and CDR2 SYDVKM. The CDR3: CATLEDRLIETQHF. CDR3 nucleotide sequence: TGTGCCACCCTGGAGGACCGCCTAATCGAGACCCAGCATTTT.

This sequence joins TRBV28 and TRBJ1-2; 9 bases fit TRBD1. The junction had 7 bases not matched to a gene; V was cut back by 1 base and J by 4 bases. Germline V gene data show CDR1 as MDHEN and CDR2 as SYDVKM. This CDR3 has 16 amino acids. CDR3 bases: TGTGCCAGCAGTTTATCCGGGACAGGGTATACCTATGGCTACACCTTC. It codes for CASSLSGTGYTYGYTF.

The chain uses TRBV5-1 and TRBJ2-1; 13 bases match TRBD2. The junction had 7 bases not matched to a gene; V was cut back by 4 bases and J by 0 bases. Germline CDR1 and CDR2: SGHRS and YFSETQ. This CDR3 region has 18 residues. This CDR3 is CASSPGTSGTHSYNEQFF. The CDR3 DNA reads as TGCGCCAGCAGCCCCGGGACTAGCGGGACTCACTCCTACAATGAGCAGTTCTTC.

V and J are TRBV28 and TRBJ1-5; D possibly corresponds to TRBD1 (5 bases). The CDR3 contains 16 residues. Between the trimmed V and J ends, which lost 2 bases and 6 bases, there was a span of 17 bases. Looked up from germline, CDR1 is MDHEN and CDR2 is SYDVKM. CDR3 loop: CASSLTGFQGAQPQHF. CDR3 nucleotides: TGTGCCAGCAGTTTAACCGGGTTCCAAGGGGCTCAGCCCCAGCATTTT.

The chain recombines TRBV28 with TRBJ1-2; 8 bases fit TRBD1. The germline V gene has CDR1 MDHEN and CDR2 SYDVKM. CDR3 size: 13 residues. After removal of 5 bases from V and 3 bases from J, the junction contained 2 bases not matched to a gene. CDR3 sequence: CASSPGGDYGYTF. CDR3 nucleotides: TGTGCCAGCAGTCCAGGGGGCGACTATGGCTACACCTTC.

The J gene is TRBJ2-1, the V gene TRBV18; 10 nucleotides line up with TRBD2. This CDR3 spans 15 amino acids. V was clipped by 3 bases and J by 7 bases; unmatched bases: 6. CDR1 is KGHSH and CDR2 is LQKENI in the germline V gene. The CDR3 protein is CASSPGLADPNEQFF. CDR3 in DNA: TGTGCCAGCTCACCCGGACTAGCGGACCCAAATGAGCAGTTCTTC.

This chain links TRBV24-1 with TRBJ2-7; 12 nucleotides match TRBD2. The CDR3 extends over 15 amino acids. In germline, CDR1 is KGHDR, CDR2 SFDVKD. V trimming: 6 bases; J trimming: 5 bases; junction bases outside the gene matches: 7. The CDR3 here is CATSPRLAGADEQYF. CDR3 coding DNA: TGTGCCACCAGTCCTCGACTAGCGGGAGCTGACGAGCAGTACTTC.

This chain connects TRBV6-5 to TRBJ1-1, with a weak D call TRBD1 (6 bases). The CDR3 runs 16 residues. Germline CDR1 and CDR2: MNHEY and SVGAGI. V was shortened by 4 bases and J by 1 base, with 16 bases between the two germline ends. CDR3 bases: TGTGCCAGCAGTTTTGGACAGTGGACGTCGAACACTGAAGCTTTCTTT. It is translated as CASSFGQWTSNTEAFF.

This clone was observed a single time. The chain is built from TRBV7-9 and TRBJ2-3; 12 bases agree with TRBD2. J was trimmed by 3 bases and V by 3 bases; bases with no gene match: 13. The CDR3 has 19 residues. Germline CDR1 reads SEHNR; CDR2 reads FQNEAQ (reference sequence). This chain's CDR3 is CASSFRRASGRAATDTQYF. The CDR3 DNA reads as TGTGCCAGCAGCTTTCGCAGGGCTAGCGGGAGGGCCGCGACAGATACGCAGTATTTT.

The chain couples TRBV5-1 to TRBJ1-2, with 7 bases identical to TRBD1. The trim removed 4 bases at V and 8 bases at J, leaving 5 bases unmatched. CDR1 is SGHRS, CDR2 YFSETQ, per germline. The CDR3 runs 12 residues. CDR3: CASSPTGTGYTF. The CDR3 DNA reads as TGCGCCAGCAGCCCGACAGGGACCGGCTACACCTTC.

The chain joins TRBV6-1 to TRBJ2-7; TRBD1 aligns across 10 bases. Germline V lookup: CDR1 MNHNS, CDR2 SASEGT. The CDR3 consists of 15 residues. The junction had 3 bases not matched to a gene; V was cut back by 2 bases and J by 2 bases. The CDR3 spells CASSEWGQGTYEQYF. The DNA for the CDR3 is TGTGCCAGCAGTGAATGGGGACAGGGGACCTACGAGCAGTACTTC.

This clone has a handful of counts. The rearrangement links TRBV19 to TRBJ1-2; 7 nucleotides agree with TRBD1. J was trimmed by 1 base and V by 6 bases; bases with no gene match: 5. This CDR3 contains 14 residues. CDR1 LNHDA and CDR2 SQIVND come from the germline V gene (reference sequence). As DNA, the CDR3 is TGTGCCAGTAGGTGGACAGGATTTAACTATGGCTACACCTTC. It specifies CASRWTGFNYGYTF.

This clone was seen a few times. This chain uses TRBV6-4 with TRBJ1-5; weak D call: TRBD1 (5 bases). The germline gives CDR1 MRHNA, CDR2 SNTAGT. This CDR3 has 13 residues. Trimming left V 5 bases short and J 5 bases short, with 10 bases between. The CDR3 bases are TGTGCCAGCAGTCCGACAGAGGATCAGCCCCAGCATTTT. Amino acids: CASSPTEDQPQHF.

This clone was counted between two and nine times. The rearrangement joins TRBV27 to TRBJ1-2; a weak D match, TRBD1 (6 bases). With 0 bases removed from V and 8 bases from J, the gap between germline ends came to 19 bases. CDR3 length equals 16 residues. From germline, CDR1 is MNHEY and CDR2 SMNVEV (reference sequence). CDR3 in DNA: TGTGCCAGCAGTTTATCTACCCCCCCAGGGGTCCGCGGCTACACCTTC. It codes for CASSLSTPPGVRGYTF.

The rearrangement uses TRBV19 and TRBJ2-1; the match to TRBD2 covers 11 bases. In germline, CDR1 is LNHDA, CDR2 SQIVND (reference sequence). This CDR3 contains 14 residues. J gave up 7 bases and V 3 bases, and 2 bases lay outside the gene matches. The chain's CDR3 is CASSITSGSNEQFF. CDR3 nucleotides: TGTGCCAGTAGTATCACTAGCGGGAGTAATGAGCAGTTCTTC.

The V call is TRBV19, the J call TRBJ1-2; 7 bases are a match to TRBD1. This CDR3 contains 15 residues. The trim removed 6 bases at V and 4 bases at J, leaving 11 bases unmatched. Germline V CDR1 and CDR2: LNHDA, SQIVND (reference sequence). CDR3 sequence (DNA): TGTGCCAGTAGCAATAACAGGGGACCTATCTATGGCTACACCTTC. The encoded protein is CASSNNRGPIYGYTF.

This clone has a single count. The rearrangement joins TRBV2 to TRBJ1-5; perhaps TRBD1 as D (6 bases). V was shortened by 6 bases and J by 7 bases, with 16 bases between the two germline ends. The CDR3 sequence is 14 residues long. The germline gives CDR1 SNHLY, CDR2 FYNNEI. This chain's CDR3 is CASSLSTGIQPQHF. The CDR3 nucleotides read TGTGCCAGCAGCTTGTCTACAGGGATCCAGCCCCAGCATTTT. Based on the CDR3 plus reference TRBV2 and TRBJ1-5, the full variable domain is EPEVTQTPSHQVTQMGQEVILRCVPISNHLYFYWYRQILGQKVEFLVSFYNNEISEKSEIFDDQFSVERPDGSNFTLKIRSTKLEDSAMYFCASSLSTGIQPQHFGDGTRLSIL.

This clone was observed a single time. The V gene is TRBV3-1 (or the pseudogene TRBV3-2), the J gene TRBJ1-1; D remains unclear. Germline V gene data show CDR1 as LGHDT and CDR2 as YNNKEL (reference sequence). The CDR3 loop spans 14 amino acids. The ends were cut back, 5 bases at V and 5 bases at J, with 15 bases in the middle. The CDR3 region is CASSFQTGRTEAFF. CDR3 in DNA: TGTGCCAGCAGCTTTCAAACCGGGAGGACTGAAGCTTTCTTT.

This clone was observed a handful of times. This sequence joins TRBV4-1 and TRBJ2-7; 13 nucleotides agree with TRBD2. The CDR3 has 14 residues. V trimming: 4 bases; J trimming: 11 bases; junction bases outside the gene matches: 8. Germline V CDR1 and CDR2: MGHRA, YSYEKL. For the CDR3, the DNA is TGCGCCAGCAGCCCGGGGACTAGCGGGATTCAAGAGTACTTC. This sequence encodes CASSPGTSGIQEYF.

DNA for the CDR3: TGTGCCAGCAGTGAAACGACAGGGGGCTACAATGAGCAGTTCTTC. It codes for CASSETTGGYNEQFF. The chain couples TRBV6-1 to TRBJ2-1, with 9 bases that match TRBD1. Germline lookup yields CDR1 MNHNS and CDR2 SASEGT. The J segment lost 3 bases and the V segment lost 2 bases, leaving 2 bases of the junction unmatched. The CDR3 runs to 15 residues.

The gene calls are TRBV18 and TRBJ2-3; D is ambiguous. The CDR3 has 14 amino acids. Germline CDR1 is KGHSH and CDR2 is LQKENI. V was clipped by 3 bases and J by 6 bases, with 13 bases between them. For the CDR3, the DNA is TGTGCCAGCTCACCGAGGCTGATACCCGATACGCAGTATTTT. Protein product: CASSPRLIPDTQYF.

In its sample, this clone was seen a few times. The V and J genes are TRBV2 and TRBJ2-3; D might be TRBD1 (7 bases). V was shortened by 2 bases and J by 6 bases, with 12 bases between the two germline ends. Germline assignment: CDR1 SNHLY and CDR2 FYNNEI. The length of the CDR3 is 14 residues. The DNA of the CDR3 is TGTGCCAGCAGTGAACAGGGGGACTTGGATACGCAGTATTTT. Residues: CASSEQGDLDTQYF. Based on the CDR3 plus reference TRBV2 and TRBJ2-3, the full variable domain is EPEVTQTPSHQVTQMGQEVILRCVPISNHLYFYWYRQILGQKVEFLVSFYNNEISEKSEIFDDQFSVERPDGSNFTLKIRSTKLEDSAMYFCASSEQGDLDTQYFGPGTRLTVL.

V gene TRBV12-3 or TRBV12-4 combines with J gene TRBJ2-7; D gene unclear. The CDR3 totals 12 residues. Between the trimmed V and J ends, which lost 6 bases and 3 bases, there was a span of 9 bases. This chain's CDR3 is CASSYLRYEQYF. The CDR3 nucleotides are TGTGCCAGCAGCTATCTCCGCTACGAGCAGTACTTC.

This clone showed up just once. The chain uses TRBV30 and TRBJ2-3; 8 nucleotides align to TRBD2. Germline lookup yields CDR1 GTSNPN and CDR2 SVGIG (reference sequence). This CDR3 region has 16 residues. Trimming at V came to 0 bases and at J to 2 bases, leaving 7 bases not matched to a gene. The CDR3 region is CAWSVLAGGHTDTQYF. The CDR3 nucleotides read TGTGCCTGGAGTGTACTTGCGGGAGGACACACAGATACGCAGTATTTT.

This chain joins TRBV6-5 and TRBJ2-7, with 9 bases that match TRBD1. The CDR3 has 15 amino acids. Germline V gene lookup returns CDR1 MNHEY and CDR2 SVGAGI. V gave up 5 bases and J gave up 0 bases; unmatched junction bases: 5. DNA for the CDR3: TGTGCCAGCAGTAAGGACAGGGGAACCTCCTACGAGCAGTACTTC. This sequence encodes CASSKDRGTSYEQYF.